The text below deals with one T cell receptor (beta chain). Clones were sequenced by immunoSEQ multiplex PCR, and TCRdb holds only the in-frame ones, with some missing. The table shows 73,000 or so clones, with 68% occurring only once. From cryopreserved PBMCs came around 2 micrograms of genomic DNA used for TCR beta libraries. The record originates from a study of cytotoxic CD8 clonotypes in ibrutinib-treated CLL. CDR1 SGDLS and CDR2 YYNGEE come from the germline V gene. The CDR3 spans 14 residues. Trimming removed 4 bases from V and 3 bases from J; junction bases left unmatched: 5. The rearrangement joins TRBV9 to TRBJ2-7; 9 nucleotides align to TRBD1. The origin of this receptor is a human donor with chronic lymphocytic leukemia. The sample in question was PBMCs, obtained after 12 months of ibrutinib treatment. The CDR3 region is CASSTGQGNYEQYF. CDR3 in DNA: TGTGCCAGCAGCACCGGACAGGGGAACTACGAGCAGTACTTC.